Each of the 12 T cell receptor beta chains below was sequenced from the same sample in a study of Ad26.COV2.S vaccination and SARS-CoV-2 variants. This sample's treatment: 15 to 20 received Ad26.COV2.S at low or high dose, single or two shots; several received placebo; per-sample allocation not given. Day 63 following the first vaccine or placebo injection was when the samples were taken. The repertoire was sequenced with immunoSEQ multiplex PCR; TCRdb's copy has only in-frame clones and lacks some. The data hold roughly 350,000 clones, with around 87% observed a single time. This material consisted of peripheral blood, taken in a trial of Ad26.COV2.S vaccine versus placebo. The receptor set was obtained from a person aged 18-60 years who received the Ad26.COV2.S COVID-19 vaccine or a placebo.

The V gene is TRBV6-5, the J gene TRBJ1-4; D gene uncertain. The CDR3 totals 14 residues. Germline V gene sequence: CDR1 MNHEY, CDR2 SVGAGI. V was cut by 2 bases and J by 7 bases, with 11 bases left in between. The CDR3 loop reads CASSYKEGSEKLFF. The CDR3 DNA reads as TGTGCCAGCAGTTACAAGGAGGGTTCTGAAAAACTGTTTTTT.

The chain employs TRBV4-2 and TRBJ2-3; TRBD2 agrees at 11 bases. CDR1 and CDR2 from the germline V gene are LGHNA and YNFKEQ. The CDR3 consists of 17 residues. Trimming removed 1 base from V and 4 bases from J; junction bases left unmatched: 7. CDR3 amino acids: CASSQGLAGGSADTQYF. In DNA, the CDR3 is TGTGCCAGCAGCCAAGGCCTAGCGGGGGGTAGCGCAGATACGCAGTATTTT.

The V and J genes are TRBV7-9 and TRBJ1-6; a weak D match, TRBD1 (5 bases). V lost 2 bases and J lost 7, with 12 bases in between. The CDR3 runs to 15 residues. CDR1 and CDR2 from the germline V gene are SEHNR and FQNEAQ (reference sequence). CDR3 sequence reads: CASSLYRGGNSPLHF. CDR3 nucleotide sequence: TGTGCCAGCAGCTTATACCGGGGCGGCAATTCACCCCTCCACTTT.

The chain joins TRBV27 to TRBJ2-7; D is undetermined. Looked up from germline, CDR1 is MNHEY and CDR2 is SMNVEV (reference sequence). CDR3 length: 15 amino acids. The V end was cut by 2 bases, the J end by 1 base, with 12 bases between. In DNA, the CDR3 is TGTGCCAGCAGTTTAGGACCGTACCAATCCTACGAGCAGTACTTC. Its protein product is CASSLGPYQSYEQYF.

The DNA of the CDR3 is TGTGCCAGCAGTGATATGCGACAGGGGGCGCGGTACTATGGCTACACCTTC. Translating gives CASSDMRQGARYYGYTF. The chain links TRBV6-1 to TRBJ1-2, with 10 bases aligning to TRBD1. Trimming removed 3 bases from V and 3 bases from J; junction bases left unmatched: 10. The CDR3 is 17 residues long. CDR1 and CDR2 (germline): MNHNS, SASEGT.

This clone was counted once. This rearrangement joins TRBV12-5 to TRBJ2-3; 8 bases map to TRBD2. The V segment lost 3 bases and the J segment 0 bases; nucleotides outside the gene matches: 8. This CDR3 contains 17 residues. The germline V gene encodes CDR1 LGHNT and CDR2 FRNRAP. The CDR3 protein is CASGFHLPGGSTDTQYF. The DNA of the CDR3 is TGTGCTAGTGGTTTTCATCTACCGGGGGGGAGCACAGATACGCAGTATTTT.

The rearrangement links TRBV18 to TRBJ1-1; D is unclear. Looked up from germline, CDR1 is KGHSH and CDR2 is LQKENI. Trimming took off 2 bases at V and 0 bases at J, with 4 bases between the two ends. The CDR3 totals 13 residues. CDR3 sequence (DNA): TGTGCCAGCTCACCAGGGGTGAACACTGAAGCTTTCTTT. It is translated as CASSPGVNTEAFF.

The CDR3 spells CASSPQGRTDTQYF. The CDR3 DNA is TGTGCCAGCAGCCCCCAAGGGCGCACAGATACGCAGTATTTT. V is TRBV7-8 and J is TRBJ2-3; D unclear. Germline V gene sequence: CDR1 SGHVS, CDR2 FQNEAQ. The CDR3 runs to 14 residues. V was shortened by 5 bases and J by 1 base, with 10 bases between the two germline ends.

The rearrangement links TRBV12-3 or TRBV12-4 to TRBJ1-4; D not resolved. The CDR3 has 13 residues. V lost 3 bases and J 5 bases, leaving 7 bases between the germline ends. The CDR3 coding sequence is TGTGCCAGCAGTTTTGACGAGAATGAAAAACTGTTTTTT. Protein: CASSFDENEKLFF.

This clone was seen a handful of times. The V gene is TRBV18, the J gene TRBJ1-2; 10 bases agree with TRBD1. Germline V lookup: CDR1 KGHSH, CDR2 LQKENI. The V gene end was trimmed by 4 bases and the J gene end by 0 bases; junction bases not matched to a gene: 2. This CDR3 is built from 15 residues. CDR3: CASSRGTGANYGYTF. The CDR3 DNA is TGTGCCAGCTCACGCGGGACAGGGGCTAACTATGGCTACACCTTC.

The chain links TRBV27 to TRBJ1-1, with TRBD1 matching 10 bases. V lost 2 bases to trimming and J lost 10 bases; unmatched junction nucleotides: 7. This CDR3 region has 14 residues. The germline gives CDR1 MNHEY, CDR2 SMNVEV (reference sequence). CDR3 DNA sequence: TGTGCCAGCAGTTTAGGGACAGGGGCCATCGTAGCTTTCTTT. Its protein product is CASSLGTGAIVAFF.

The chain uses TRBV4-3 and TRBJ1-6; no definite D call. V lost 3 bases to trimming and J lost 5 bases, with 8 bases between them. There are 14 residues in the CDR3. Germline assignment: CDR1 LGHNA and CDR2 YSLEER. Here the CDR3 DNA reads TGCGCCAGCAGCCAGGGAAGGGATAATTCACCCCTCCACTTT. Its protein is CASSQGRDNSPLHF.